A selection of T cell receptor beta chains follows, all from one sample in a study of blood T cell repertoires in COVID-19. The protocol was immunoSEQ multiplex PCR, while the TCRdb copy is restricted to in-frame clones and leaves out a portion. Here the sample spans tens of thousands of clones, 84% being singletons. Sequenced sample: peripheral blood. Receptors originate from a man in his fifties or sixties with active or convalescent COVID-19. Each CDR3 is given without its conserved first and last residue.

ASSFRFSGANVLT | 13 | TRBV5-6
ASSQGQATEAF | 11 | TRBV12-3/TRBV12-4
ASSPDRPPSRGYT | 13 | TRBV18
ASSQGWTGQNEQY | 13 | TRBV4-1
ASGEGRGNSYNEQF | 14 | TRBV12-5
ASSPLRGYEQY | 11 | TRBV3-1/TRBV3-2
AWSSNTGELF | 10 | TRBV30
ASSERGGYNYGYT | 13 | TRBV9
ASRGPGQGNQPQH | 13 | TRBV27
ASSSGFGTEAF | 11 | TRBV11-2
ASTNRGGPNTGELF | 14 | TRBV6-4
ASSLEGTGNGYT | 12 | TRBV27
ASSPDRVAVSSYNEQF | 16 | TRBV7-3
ASSHSAGAFFGQF | 13 | TRBV14
ASSHSQGAGELF | 12 | TRBV3-1/TRBV3-2
ASSGHWDSKNIQY | 13 | TRBV9
ASSLAGGLDEQF | 12 | TRBV7-8
ATSDWKTSGVDTGELF | 16 | TRBV24-1